One and the same sample provided the 30 T cell receptor beta chains below, sequenced in a study of T cells in Graves' hyperthyroidism and ophthalmopathy. Amplification yielded TCR beta CDR3 regions, with RNA transcripts as the source. A set of HTBI primers served as the primers for a first-round RT-PCR of the TCR CDR3. One entry per CDR3 protein, called by TCRdb with MiXCR from the multiplex PCR reads. The sample holds approximately 600,000 distinct CDR3 sequences; less than 25% are singletons and the top ten take around a third. Sequences were obtained from blood. These receptors were collected from a man aged 30 to 45 with Graves' ophthalmopathy.

The J gene is TRBJ1-2, the V gene TRBV19; 8 bases map to TRBD1. Losses at the gene ends were 6 bases for V and 5 bases for J; bases not matched to a gene: 5. Germline-derived CDR1 and CDR2 are LNHDA and SQIVND (reference sequence). The CDR3 is 13 residues long. CDR3 sequence (DNA): TGTGCCAGTAGGACAGGGGCGGGATATGGCTACACCTTC. Protein sequence: CASRTGAGYGYTF.

This clonotype was seen more than once but under ten times. The chain carries TRBV30 and TRBJ2-3; no reliable D call. This CDR3 spans 15 amino acids. CDR1 is GTSNPN and CDR2 is SVGIG in the germline V gene (reference sequence). V lost 3 bases to trimming and J lost 1 base, with 14 bases between them. The CDR3: CAWSRPVRGTDTQYF. The DNA for the CDR3 is TGTGCCTGGAGCCGCCCGGTCCGGGGCACAGATACGCAGTATTTT.

This clonotype came up many times. The rearrangement links TRBV11-2 to TRBJ2-3; possibly TRBD1 for D (6 bases). Germline CDR1 and CDR2: SGHAT and FQNNGV. The CDR3 consists of 17 residues. V was trimmed by 0 bases and J by 2 bases, leaving 15 bases between them. The CDR3 protein is CASSLEGHATPTDTQYF. CDR3 nucleotides: TGTGCCAGCAGCTTAGAGGGACACGCTACTCCCACAGATACGCAGTATTTT.

This clonotype showed up just a few times. The rearrangement joins TRBV11-2 to TRBJ1-3, with 7 positions matching TRBD1. Germline CDR1 and CDR2: SGHAT and FQNNGV. The V segment lost 0 bases and the J segment 4 bases; nucleotides outside the gene matches: 3. The CDR3 is 15 amino acids. As DNA, the CDR3 is TGTGCCAGCAGCTTAGAGAGGACAGGCGGAAACACCATATATTTT. Translated, it gives CASSLERTGGNTIYF.

In this sample, this clonotype turned up many times. The CDR3, as DNA: TGTGCCAGCAGTGAACAAGGATTACCCTACGAGCAGTACTTC. Translation gives CASSEQGLPYEQYF. This rearrangement joins TRBV2 to TRBJ2-7; D remains unclear. The germline CDR1 and CDR2 sequences are SNHLY and FYNNEI. V dropped 2 bases and J dropped 2 bases, with 10 bases sitting between them. The CDR3 totals 14 residues.

This clonotype was found many times. The rearrangement links TRBV20-1 to TRBJ2-1; 7 bases fit TRBD2. V shed 6 bases, J shed 5 bases, and the junction held 13 bases outside the gene matches. CDR1 and CDR2 (germline): DFQATT, SNEGSKA (reference sequence). The CDR3 consists of 15 residues. The CDR3 loop is CSAKNGGSSHNEQFF. The CDR3, as DNA: TGCAGTGCCAAGAACGGCGGGAGCTCTCACAATGAGCAGTTCTTC.

The V gene is TRBV11-2, the J gene TRBJ1-2; a possible D gene is TRBD1 (6 bases). The CDR3 runs to 15 residues. CDR1 is SGHAT, CDR2 FQNNGV, per germline. Trimming took off 4 bases at V and 0 bases at J, with 12 bases between the two ends. This CDR3 reads CASSSQGRPNYGYTF. In DNA, the CDR3 is TGTGCCAGCAGCTCACAGGGACGGCCTAACTATGGCTACACCTTC.

This clonotype was observed a handful of times. The chain recombines TRBV27 with TRBJ2-7; 9 nucleotides align to TRBD2. The germline CDR1 and CDR2 sequences are MNHEY and SMNVEV (reference sequence). The CDR3 spans 15 residues. J was trimmed by 3 bases and V by 2 bases; bases with no gene match: 5. The CDR3 nucleotides are TGTGCCAGCAGTTTAGGTAGCGGGAGAAGCTACGAGCAGTACTTC. It encodes CASSLGSGRSYEQYF.

This clonotype showed up many times. This chain connects TRBV7-9 to TRBJ1-1, with 7 bases matching TRBD1. CDR1 SEHNR and CDR2 FQNEAQ come from the germline V gene (reference sequence). The trim removed 5 bases at V and 1 base at J, leaving 7 bases unmatched. The CDR3 loop spans 15 amino acids. The CDR3 region is CASSNDGTANTEAFF. In DNA, the CDR3 is TGTGCCAGCAGCAATGATGGGACAGCGAACACTGAAGCTTTCTTT.

This clonotype has ten or more counts. The chain combines TRBV13 with TRBJ2-1; 13 positions match TRBD2. CDR3 length equals 16 residues. Germline CDR1 reads PRHDT; CDR2 reads FYEKMQ (reference sequence). Losses at the gene ends were 5 bases for V and 9 bases for J; bases not matched to a gene: 10. CDR3 DNA sequence: TGTGCCAGCAGCCAATGGACTAGCGGGAGTGTCGGTGAGCAGTTCTTC. Translation: CASSQWTSGSVGEQFF.

The chain has TRBV12-3 or TRBV12-4 and TRBJ1-3, with D tentatively TRBD1 (5 bases). Trimming took off 7 bases at V and 0 bases at J, with 10 bases between the two ends. The CDR3 loop spans 14 amino acids. CDR3 coding DNA: TGTGCCAGCACAGGGACCATCTCTGGAAACACCATATATTTT. It translates to CASTGTISGNTIYF.

This clonotype was counted a few times. V gene TRBV20-1 combines with J gene TRBJ2-7; the match to TRBD2 covers 10 bases. J was trimmed by 2 bases and V by 3 bases; bases with no gene match: 7. CDR1 DFQATT and CDR2 SNEGSKA come from the germline V gene (reference sequence). The CDR3 has 15 residues. CDR3 coding DNA: TGCAGTGCTAGTCAACTAGCGGGGTTACCCTACGAGCAGTACTTC. This encodes CSASQLAGLPYEQYF.

CDR3 region: CASSYPRETQYF. The CDR3 nucleotides are TGTGCCAGCAGTTATCCCAGAGAGACCCAGTACTTC. The chain combines TRBV6-2 or TRBV6-3 with TRBJ2-5; D not certain. The CDR3 runs 12 residues. Between the trimmed V and J ends, which lost 3 bases and 4 bases, there was a span of 6 bases. From germline, CDR1 is MNHEY and CDR2 SVGEGT.

Ten or more counts support this clonotype. The chain couples TRBV28 to TRBJ1-1, with D uncertain. Trimming took off 7 bases at V and 4 bases at J, with 10 bases between the two ends. Germline V gives CDR1 MDHEN, CDR2 SYDVKM. This CDR3 is 12 amino acids long. The chain's CDR3 is CASTVGSTEAFF. CDR3 in DNA: TGTGCCAGCACCGTGGGGAGCACTGAAGCTTTCTTT.

The V call is TRBV5-6, the J call TRBJ2-1; 9 bases are a match to TRBD2. Per the germline V gene, CDR1 is SGHDT and CDR2 is YYEEEE. V lost 0 bases, J lost 3 bases, and 7 bases stayed unmatched. This CDR3 is built from 17 residues. CDR3 sequence: CASSLATTSGYYNEQFF. In DNA form, the CDR3 reads TGTGCCAGCAGCTTGGCCACGACTAGCGGCTACTACAATGAGCAGTTCTTC.

The chain employs TRBV7-9 and TRBJ1-1; possibly TRBD1 for D (5 bases). Germline CDR1 and CDR2: SEHNR and FQNEAQ (reference sequence). The V end was cut by 3 bases, the J end by 0 bases, with 20 bases between. This CDR3 comprises 18 residues. The CDR3 is CASSFSATRQFMNTEAFF. The CDR3 DNA reads TGTGCCAGCAGCTTTTCCGCGACCAGACAGTTCATGAACACTGAAGCTTTCTTT.

The V and J genes are TRBV7-9 and TRBJ2-1; no firm D call. V lost 5 bases, J lost 7 bases, and 21 bases lay in between. The CDR3 totals 16 residues. CDR1 SEHNR and CDR2 FQNEAQ come from the germline V gene (reference sequence). The chain's CDR3 is CASSPPPRVGINEQFF. CDR3 DNA sequence: TGTGCCAGCAGCCCGCCCCCTCGAGTGGGGATTAATGAGCAGTTCTTC. Looking up the rest from reference TRBV7-9 and TRBJ2-1 gives the full variable domain: DTGVSQNPRHKITKRGQNVTFRCDPISEHNRLYWYRQTLGQGPEFLTYFQNEAQLEKSRLLSDRFSAERPKGSFSTLEIQRTEQGDSAMYLCASSPPPRVGINEQFFGPGTRLTVL.

This chain joins TRBV10-3 and TRBJ2-2; D ambiguous. V was pared by 0 bases and J by 5 bases, with 10 bases between. Germline values: CDR1 ENHRY, CDR2 SYGVKD. There are 15 residues in the CDR3. CDR3 amino acids: CAISESRARTGELFF. The CDR3 nucleotides are TGTGCCATCAGTGAGTCTAGGGCGCGGACCGGGGAGCTGTTTTTT.

This chain connects TRBV6-1 to TRBJ1-3, with a tentative D call TRBD1 (6 bases). V lost 6 bases, J lost 2 bases, and 17 bases lay in between. Germline V gene data show CDR1 as MNHNS and CDR2 as SASEGT. This CDR3 has 16 amino acids. The CDR3 nucleotides are TGTGCCAGCAGCCAGAACAGGGCGGGAGCTGGAAACACCATATATTTT. Translated, it gives CASSQNRAGAGNTIYF.

This clonotype showed up many times. CDR3 residues: CASSSGLETDTQYF. As DNA, the CDR3 is TGTGCCAGCAGCTCGGGACTAGAAACAGATACGCAGTATTTT. The chain employs TRBV7-2 and TRBJ2-3, with TRBD2 identical over 8 bases. Germline-derived CDR1 and CDR2 are SGHTA and FQGNSA. The V gene end was trimmed by 4 bases and the J gene end by 3 bases; junction bases not matched to a gene: 3. CDR3 length equals 14 residues.

The rearrangement links TRBV10-1 to TRBJ2-7; no clear D gene. There are 11 residues in the CDR3. Germline lookup yields CDR1 WNHNN and CDR2 SYGVQD (reference sequence). Trimming removed 7 bases at V and 3 bases at J, with 7 bases between. CDR3 sequence (DNA): TGCGCCAGCATTCGGAGCTACGAGCAGTACTTC. Protein sequence: CASIRSYEQYF.

This clonotype was seen at least ten times. J is TRBJ2-1 and V is TRBV11-2, with TRBD2 matching 7 bases. V gave up 5 bases and J gave up 2 bases; unmatched junction bases: 6. The V gene's germline CDR1 is SGHAT and CDR2 FQNNGV. The CDR3 length is 15 residues. Written as DNA, the CDR3 is TGTGCCAGCAGCCCCTTCCGGGGGGCCTACAATGAGCAGTTCTTC. This sequence encodes CASSPFRGAYNEQFF.

This clonotype was detected many times. This chain uses TRBV28 with TRBJ2-1; D unclear. The germline V gene has CDR1 MDHEN and CDR2 SYDVKM. V dropped 5 bases and J dropped 14 bases, with 22 bases sitting between them. The CDR3 runs 14 residues. The CDR3 coding sequence is TGTGCCAGCAGTCCCTTAGCTAGAGTCATCGTTGAGTTCTTC. Protein: CASSPLARVIVEFF.

Remarks on this clonotype: A much more abundant neighbour one base away suggests this may be a read error. This rearrangement joins TRBV5-1 to TRBJ2-7; no firm D call. Germline V gives CDR1 SGHRS, CDR2 YFSETQ. The CDR3 is 14 residues long. CDR3 amino acids: CVSSFSQTRYEQYF. In DNA form, the CDR3 reads TGCGTCAGCAGCTTCTCTCAGACCAGGTACGAGCAGTACTTC.

The gene calls are TRBV6-1 and TRBJ1-1, with D perhaps TRBD1 (6 bases). The CDR3 runs 13 residues. V was trimmed by 6 bases and J by 7 bases, leaving 15 bases between them. Per germline, CDR1 MNHNS and CDR2 SASEGT. The CDR3 protein is CASSSQGPLEAFF. The CDR3 nucleotides read TGTGCCAGCAGCTCACAGGGCCCCCTTGAAGCTTTCTTT.

This clonotype was counted a few times. The chain joins TRBV6-2 or TRBV6-3 to TRBJ1-1; 10 nucleotides line up with TRBD1. CDR1 is MNHEY, CDR2 SVGEGT, per germline. The J segment lost 4 bases and the V segment lost 6 bases, leaving 5 bases of the junction unmatched. The CDR3 has 14 residues. CDR3 sequence: CASRPGTGVTEAFF. CDR3 in DNA: TGTGCCAGCAGACCCGGGACAGGGGTCACTGAAGCTTTCTTT.

V gene TRBV20-1 combines with J gene TRBJ1-2, with 11 bases matching TRBD1. Unmatched junction bases numbered 4, after V lost 0 bases and J lost 4 bases. Germline CDR1 DFQATT, CDR2 SNEGSKA (reference sequence). The length of the CDR3 is 15 residues. The CDR3 here is CSARDRDRGIYGYTF. CDR3 nucleotides: TGCAGTGCTAGAGATCGGGACAGGGGGATCTATGGCTACACCTTC.

CDR3 bases: TGTGCCAGTAGTATACTAGGGGCGGGGAACACTGAAGCTTTCTTT. Translation: CASSILGAGNTEAFF. The rearrangement uses TRBV19 and TRBJ1-1, with a tentative D call TRBD1 (5 bases). This CDR3 comprises 15 residues. The germline V gene has CDR1 LNHDA and CDR2 SQIVND (reference sequence). Trimming removed 2 bases at V and 1 base at J, with 11 bases between.

This clonotype was picked up a small number of times. The chain carries TRBV29-1 and TRBJ2-7; D might be TRBD1 (5 bases). Trimming removed 3 bases at V and 2 bases at J, with 14 bases between. This CDR3 has 14 amino acids. Germline V gene lookup returns CDR1 SQVTM and CDR2 ANQGSEA. CDR3 DNA sequence: TGCAGCGTTGATACGCAGGGCCCCACCTACGAGCAGTACTTC. Residues: CSVDTQGPTYEQYF.

The table lists this clonotype with many counts. The rearrangement joins TRBV27 to TRBJ2-5; TRBD2 agrees at 8 bases. This CDR3 is 16 amino acids long. Trimming removed 4 bases from V and 4 bases from J; junction bases left unmatched: 11. The germline CDR1 and CDR2 sequences are MNHEY and SMNVEV (reference sequence). The CDR3 here is CASSSIGSGSGETQYF. As DNA, the CDR3 is TGTGCCAGCAGTTCCATTGGGAGCGGGAGTGGAGAGACCCAGTACTTC.